This T cell receptor (beta chain) came from a study of T cells in Graves' hyperthyroidism and ophthalmopathy. This clonotype was found many times. Authors of the study amplified TCR beta CDR3 regions from RNA transcripts. With the HTBI primer set, the TCR CDR3 went through a first round of RT-PCR. TCRdb analysed the multiplex PCR reads with MiXCR anew, one entry per CDR3 protein. The table has roughly 350,000 distinct CDR3 sequences, 14% seen once. This CDR3 comprises 14 residues. The V end was cut by 2 bases, the J end by 2 bases, with 10 bases between. The germline CDR1 and CDR2 sequences are SEHNR and FQNEAQ (reference sequence).

The J gene is TRBJ2-7, the V gene TRBV7-9, with D possibly being TRBD2 (5 bases). Sequenced input: blood. This TCR derives from a young woman with Graves' ophthalmopathy. The CDR3 reads CASSLSGYAYEQYF. The CDR3 DNA is TGTGCCAGCAGCTTATCGGGGTACGCCTACGAGCAGTACTTC.